A single sample is the source of the 10 T cell receptor beta chains below, sequenced in a study of control samples from healthy donors and cancer patients. TCRdb's table, derived via immunoSEQ multiplex PCR, lists solely in-frame clones and lacks some. This sample has 130,000 or so clones; around 94% occur once, and the top ten carry 13% to 15%. The sequencing input was PBMCs. These receptors came from a man aged 60-69 years with colorectal cancer.

The V call is TRBV5-1, the J call TRBJ1-1, with 7 nucleotides matching TRBD1. Trimming at V came to 4 bases and at J to 1 base, leaving 19 bases not matched to a gene. The CDR3 covers 19 residues. The germline V gene encodes CDR1 SGHRS and CDR2 YFSETQ. The chain's CDR3 is CASSRNGGPRTGSNTEAFF. The DNA of the CDR3 is TGCGCCAGCAGCCGAAACGGGGGACCCAGGACAGGTTCGAACACTGAAGCTTTCTTT. The full variable domain, completed using reference TRBV5-1 and TRBJ1-1, is KAGVTQTPRYLIKTRGQQVTLSCSPISGHRSVSWYQQTPGQGLQFLFEYFSETQRNKGNFPGRFSGRQFSNSRSEMNVSTLELGDSALYLCASSRNGGPRTGSNTEAFFGQGTRLTVV.

V usage is TRBV6-6 and J usage is TRBJ1-1, with 9 bases that match TRBD1. The length of the CDR3 is 14 residues. The germline gives CDR1 MNHNY, CDR2 SVGAGI (reference sequence). V dropped 4 bases and J dropped 9; count of bases not matched to a gene: 9. CDR3 amino acids: CASSSDRGRLKAFF. The CDR3 DNA sequence: TGTGCCAGCAGTTCGGACAGGGGCCGCCTTAAAGCTTTCTTT.

This chain links TRBV6-5 with TRBJ2-3; TRBD1 matches at 8 bases. Germline V CDR1 and CDR2: MNHEY, SVGAGI. The CDR3 contains 15 residues. The trim removed 9 bases at V and 3 bases at J, leaving 11 bases unmatched. The CDR3 DNA reads as TGTGCCAGTCGTGATGGGACAGGAGTTACAGATACGCAGTATTTT. Translation: CASRDGTGVTDTQYF.

This chain uses TRBV5-5 with TRBJ2-1; D not resolved. Trimming removed 0 bases at V and 4 bases at J, with 14 bases between. This CDR3 is built from 16 residues. CDR1 and CDR2 (germline): SGHKS, YYEKEE (reference sequence). CDR3 sequence reads: CASSLASGPEYNEQFF. CDR3 in DNA: TGTGCCAGCAGCTTGGCTTCCGGACCGGAGTACAATGAGCAGTTCTTC. Together with reference TRBV5-5 and TRBJ2-1, the CDR3 gives the full variable domain: DAGVTQSPTHLIKTRGQQVTLRCSPISGHKSVSWYQQVLGQGPQFIFQYYEKEERGRGNFPDRFSARQFPNYSSELNVNALLLGDSALYLCASSLASGPEYNEQFFGPGTRLTVL.

CDR3: CASSLAGYQPQHF. CDR3 DNA sequence: TGTGCCAGCAGTTTGGCAGGGTACCAGCCCCAGCATTTT. The rearrangement joins TRBV27 to TRBJ1-5; the D gene is possibly TRBD1 (5 bases). V gave up 3 bases and J gave up 7 bases, with 10 bases separating them. The CDR3 runs 13 residues. The germline gives CDR1 MNHEY, CDR2 SMNVEV (reference sequence).

The chain is built from TRBV6-5 and TRBJ2-3; D might be TRBD1 (6 bases). The CDR3 is made up of 15 amino acids. The germline gives CDR1 MNHEY, CDR2 SVGAGI. V was trimmed by 6 bases and J by 0 bases, leaving 13 bases between them. CDR3 protein: CASSRTGFSTDTQYF. DNA of the CDR3: TGTGCCAGCAGCAGAACAGGGTTTAGCACAGATACGCAGTATTTT.

The J gene is TRBJ1-5, the V gene TRBV2; D is possibly TRBD1 (6 bases). The V end lost 7 bases, the J end lost 7 bases, and 11 bases lay between the germline ends. The CDR3 covers 12 residues. Germline V gene data show CDR1 as SNHLY and CDR2 as FYNNEI. In DNA, the CDR3 is TGTGCCAGCACCAGGGGAGAGCAGCCCCAGCATTTT. Its protein product is CASTRGEQPQHF.

This chain links TRBV19 with TRBJ1-5; 9 nucleotides agree with TRBD1. CDR3 length equals 14 residues. Losses at the gene ends were 6 bases for V and 4 bases for J; bases not matched to a gene: 4. CDR1 is LNHDA, CDR2 SQIVND, per germline (reference sequence). The CDR3: CASRVGTGNQPQHF. For the CDR3, the DNA is TGTGCCAGTAGGGTAGGGACAGGGAATCAGCCCCAGCATTTT.

The rearrangement links TRBV7-6 to TRBJ2-2; 9 positions agree with TRBD1. In germline, CDR1 is SGHVS, CDR2 FNYEAQ. The trim removed 1 base at V and 5 bases at J, leaving 5 bases unmatched. The CDR3 sequence is 16 residues long. The DNA of the CDR3 is TGTGCCAGCAGCTTAGGACAGGGGGGCGTAACCGGGGAGCTGTTTTTT. Protein: CASSLGQGGVTGELFF.

In this sample, this clone turned up once. The chain carries TRBV9 and TRBJ2-5; D is unresolved. In germline, CDR1 is SGDLS, CDR2 YYNGEE. The CDR3 spans 11 residues. The V and J ends lost 7 bases and 4 bases respectively, with 8 bases between them. CDR3 sequence (DNA): TGTGCCAGCTCCCTGGGAGAGACCCAGTACTTC. It specifies CASSLGETQYF.